Following are 28 T cell receptor beta chains from one sample sequenced in a study of T cells in localized non-small cell lung cancer. The data were produced by immunoSEQ multiplex PCR, yet TCRdb's version contains in-frame clones alone and is incomplete. The sample carries 4,500 to 5,000 clones, around 28% recorded once. This material consisted of lung tumor tissue, taken before any cancer treatment. All receptors derive from a man aged 40 to 75 with stage III squamous cell lung carcinoma.

This clone has a handful of counts. V usage is TRBV7-6 and J usage is TRBJ2-7; the D is unclear. The CDR3 spans 14 residues. CDR1 and CDR2 from the germline V gene are SGHVS and FNYEAQ. V lost 3 bases, J lost 0 bases, and 9 bases lay in between. CDR3: CASSFTPSSYEQYF. The CDR3 DNA follows: TGTGCCAGCAGCTTTACCCCAAGCTCCTACGAGCAGTACTTC.

The chain carries TRBV6-8 and TRBJ2-5; D unresolved. The CDR3 sequence is 13 residues long. Trimming stripped 4 bases from V and 12 bases from J, with 18 bases between. Germline assignment: CDR1 MNHGY and CDR2 SAAAGT. DNA of the CDR3: TGTGCCAGCAGTTCGGGCCCAGTTTCGCAAGAGTACTTC. Residues: CASSSGPVSQEYF.

Within the sample, this clone is medium-sized. The rearrangement links TRBV19 to TRBJ1-1; D is uncertain. The CDR3 sequence is 12 residues long. Germline loops: CDR1 LNHDA, CDR2 SQIVND (reference sequence). V gave up 9 bases and J gave up 1 base, with 9 bases separating them. The CDR3 region is CASRTWNTEAFF. CDR3 DNA: TGTGCCAGCCGGACGTGGAACACTGAAGCTTTCTTT.

This chain uses TRBV7-7 with TRBJ2-5, with 9 bases fitting TRBD1. Trimming took 1 base from V and 4 from J; bases not matched to a gene: 4. The CDR3 runs to 15 residues. Per the germline V gene, CDR1 is SSHAT and CDR2 is FNYEAQ (reference sequence). In nucleotides, the CDR3 is TGTGCCAGCAGCTTAGGACAGGGGGATTTAGAGACCCAGTACTTC. Protein sequence: CASSLGQGDLETQYF.

The chain links TRBV9 to TRBJ2-4; D is unresolved. V dropped 5 bases and J dropped 2 bases, with 11 bases sitting between them. The CDR3 has 14 residues. Germline-derived CDR1 and CDR2 are SGDLS and YYNGEE. This CDR3 reads CASSEFLSKNIQYF. The CDR3 nucleotides are TGTGCCAGCAGTGAGTTCTTGTCCAAAAACATTCAGTACTTC.

This clone was picked up one time. V gene TRBV23-1 combines with J gene TRBJ2-7; 8 bases match TRBD1. TRBV23-1 is an ORF; its function is uncertain. The CDR3 has 17 amino acids. Unmatched junction bases numbered 15, after V lost 4 bases and J lost 4 bases. The CDR3 bases are TGCGCCAGCAGTCCGTCCGGCCGGACAGGGATTTGGTACGAGCAGTACTTC. Translated, it gives CASSPSGRTGIWYEQYF.

The V and J genes are TRBV18 and TRBJ1-1, with D possibly being TRBD1 (5 bases). The CDR3 is 15 residues long. The V end was cut by 2 bases, the J end by 1 base, with 11 bases between. Germline values: CDR1 KGHSH, CDR2 LQKENI. The CDR3 sequence is CASSPGVGGNTEAFF. In DNA, the CDR3 is TGTGCCAGCTCACCAGGAGTGGGGGGGAACACTGAAGCTTTCTTT.

Only a few counts were recorded for this clone. With the read ending 1 residue before the CDR3 end, the germline J gene is used to fill in that end. The gene calls are TRBV6-1 and TRBJ1-4, with D unresolved. V shed 0 bases and J shed 5 bases, with 16 bases lying between them. The CDR3 covers 17 residues. Germline V lookup: CDR1 MNHNS, CDR2 SASEGT. The CDR3 DNA, read in part, is TGTGCCAGCAGTGAAGCGCTATCGGGCCGCTCAAATGAAAAACTGTTT. Translating it yields CASSEALSGRSNEKLF. The whole CDR3 protein reads CASSEALSGRSNEKLFF.

The V and J genes are TRBV12-5 and TRBJ2-1; no clear D gene. Germline V gene sequence: CDR1 LGHNT, CDR2 FRNRAP. This CDR3 comprises 11 residues. The CDR3 region has the DNA TGTGCCAGCACCCAGTACAATGAGCAGTTCTTC. Translating it yields CASTQYNEQFF.

The rearrangement joins TRBV15 to TRBJ1-1; the D gene is possibly TRBD1 (6 bases). The germline V and J ends were trimmed by 5 bases and 1 base, with 11 bases remaining between them. Germline loops: CDR1 LNHNV, CDR2 YYDKDF (reference sequence). This CDR3 comprises 14 residues. The CDR3 loop reads CATSRLTGNTEAFF. The CDR3 coding sequence is TGTGCCACCAGCCGTTTGACAGGGAACACTGAAGCTTTCTTT. The full variable domain, its missing parts supplied by reference TRBV15 and TRBJ1-1, is DAMVIQNPRYQVTQFGKPVTLSCSQTLNHNVMYWYQQKSSQAPKLLFHYYDKDFNNEADTPDNFQSRRPNTSFCFLDIRSPGLGDTAMYLCATSRLTGNTEAFFGQGTRLTVV.

This clone occurred many times. The J gene is TRBJ1-3, the V gene TRBV11-3; D uncertain. V was shortened by 5 bases and J by 4 bases, with 15 bases between the two germline ends. CDR3 size: 15 residues. In germline, CDR1 is SGHNT, CDR2 YENEEA. CDR3: CASSLETVGGNTIYF. The CDR3 coding sequence is TGTGCCAGCAGCCTGGAGACTGTGGGAGGAAACACCATATATTTT.

The chain joins TRBV6-8 to TRBJ2-7, with D hard to call. Germline V gene data show CDR1 as MNHGY and CDR2 as SAAAGT. The ends were cut back, 6 bases at V and 1 base at J, with 7 bases in the middle. The CDR3 consists of 12 residues. The CDR3 protein is CASSDPSYEQYF. The CDR3 nucleotides read TGTGCCAGCAGCGACCCATCCTACGAGCAGTACTTC.

This clone is medium-sized (0.01 to 0.1%) in the sample. This chain uses TRBV6-8 with TRBJ1-5; unclear D gene. The V gene lost 6 bases and the J gene lost 6 bases, with 15 bases spanning the gap. Germline V gene lookup returns CDR1 MNHGY and CDR2 SAAAGT. The length of the CDR3 is 14 residues. The CDR3 here is CASSPGLESQPQHF. The CDR3 DNA reads TGTGCCAGCAGCCCCGGGCTGGAGAGTCAGCCCCAGCATTTT.

The genes are TRBV14 and TRBJ2-7; no reliable D call. V lost 1 base, J lost 2 bases, and 15 bases lay in between. This CDR3 is built from 16 residues. The germline CDR1 and CDR2 sequences are SGHDN and FVKESK. The CDR3 sequence: CASSQVGQATPYEQYF. The DNA of the CDR3 is TGTGCCAGCAGCCAAGTTGGGCAGGCAACGCCCTACGAGCAGTACTTC. The entire variable domain, with the rest obtained from reference TRBV14 and TRBJ2-7, is as follows: EAGVTQFPSHSVIEKGQTVTLRCDPISGHDNLYWYRRVMGKEIKFLLHFVKESKQDESGMPNNRFLAERTGGTYSTLKVQPAELEDSGVYFCASSQVGQATPYEQYFGPGTRLTVT.

This clone is labeled as medium-sized. This chain links TRBV6-8 with TRBJ1-6; 7 positions match TRBD1. The CDR3 is made up of 17 amino acids. With 5 bases clipped from V and 2 bases from J, the junction kept 9 bases outside the gene matches. Germline V gene lookup returns CDR1 MNHGY and CDR2 SAAAGT. The chain's CDR3 is CASSQGQTITYNSPLHF. CDR3 DNA sequence: TGTGCCAGCAGTCAGGGACAGACGATTACCTATAATTCACCCCTCCACTTT.

The chain employs TRBV18 and TRBJ2-2, with D unresolved. The germline V gene has CDR1 KGHSH and CDR2 LQKENI. The CDR3 is 16 residues long. The V gene lost 4 bases and the J gene lost 0 bases, with 12 bases spanning the gap. The CDR3 loop reads CASSLKTTTNTGELFF. CDR3 bases: TGTGCCAGCTCACTGAAAACAACCACGAACACCGGGGAGCTGTTTTTT.

The V gene is TRBV29-1, the J gene TRBJ1-1; 7 bases line up with TRBD1. CDR1 is SQVTM and CDR2 is ANQGSEA in the germline V gene. The CDR3 runs to 12 residues. Trimming removed 7 bases from V and 8 bases from J; junction bases left unmatched: 10. The CDR3 DNA follows: TGCAGCGCTGGGGGATTGGACAGGGAAGCTTTCTTT. Encoded protein: CSAGGLDREAFF.

The chain combines TRBV11-1 with TRBJ1-4; D perhaps matches TRBD1 (6 bases). This CDR3 has 16 residues. CDR1 is SGHAT, CDR2 FQDESV, per germline (reference sequence). V lost 5 bases, J lost 7 bases, and 20 bases lay in between. The DNA of the CDR3 is TGTGCCAGCAGCCAAGATCCCCCGGGGGCGGGTGAAAAACTGTTTTTT. Its translation: CASSQDPPGAGEKLFF.

There are a few counts of this clone. This chain connects TRBV18 to TRBJ1-4; possibly TRBD1 for D (5 bases). V shed 2 bases and J shed 6 bases, with 10 bases lying between them. Looked up from germline, CDR1 is KGHSH and CDR2 is LQKENI. The CDR3 sequence is 14 residues long. CDR3 amino acids: CASSPLGRDEKLFF. For the CDR3, the DNA is TGTGCCAGCTCACCATTGGGCAGGGATGAAAAACTGTTTTTT.

This sequence joins TRBV19 and TRBJ1-1; 8 bases are a match to TRBD1. Per germline, CDR1 LNHDA and CDR2 SQIVND (reference sequence). J gave up 3 bases and V 7 bases, and 7 bases lay outside the gene matches. CDR3 length: 14 amino acids. The CDR3 region is CASIRTGSDTEAFF. The CDR3, as DNA: TGTGCCAGTATACGGACAGGGTCGGACACTGAAGCTTTCTTT.

Comment on this clone: One base lacks a clear read or is ambiguous, giving the residue X. The chain employs TRBV18 and TRBJ1-6, with D possibly TRBD1 on 5 matching bases. The CDR3 runs to 17 residues. Germline V gene lookup returns CDR1 KGHSH and CDR2 LQKENI. Trimming took off 0 bases at V and 4 bases at J, with 13 bases between the two ends. DNA for the CDR3: TGTGCCAGCTCACCACCCGCAACAGGACTYTATAATTCACCCCTCCACTTT. Residues: CASSPPATGXYNSPLHF. The entire CDR3 protein reads CASSPPATGLYNSPLHF.

This clone is medium-sized (0.01 to 0.1%) in the sample. V is TRBV4-1 and J is TRBJ2-7; D is undetermined. Germline V lookup: CDR1 MGHRA, CDR2 YSYEKL. V was trimmed by 0 bases and J by 2 bases, leaving 11 bases between them. The CDR3 spans 15 residues. For the CDR3, the DNA is TGCGCCAGCAGCCAAGATAGATCCGGTACCTACGAGCAGTACTTC. The encoded protein is CASSQDRSGTYEQYF.

This clone was counted a few times. The chain joins TRBV9 to TRBJ2-1, with D maybe TRBD1 (6 bases). Trimming stripped 5 bases from V and 4 bases from J, with 25 bases between. This CDR3 is 18 amino acids long. CDR1 is SGDLS, CDR2 YYNGEE, per germline. CDR3 in DNA: TGTGCCAGCAGTGGGGAAGAATACAGGGCTACCTTATACAATGAGCAGTTCTTC. Its translation: CASSGEEYRATLYNEQFF.

This clone showed up just a few times. The chain joins TRBV9 to TRBJ2-7; D unclear. Deletions cut 2 bases from V and 5 bases from J, with 14 bases between. The CDR3 is made up of 14 amino acids. Germline CDR1 is SGDLS and CDR2 is YYNGEE. Written as DNA, the CDR3 is TGTGCCAGCAGCGTTGGGTCAGCACGGAACGAGCAGTACTTC. It codes for CASSVGSARNEQYF. Supplemented by reference TRBV9 and TRBJ2-7, the full variable domain reads DSGVTQTPKHLITATGQRVTLRCSPRSGDLSVYWYQQSLDQGLQFLIQYYNGEERAKGNILERFSAQQFPDLHSELNLSSLELGDSALYFCASSVGSARNEQYFGPGTRLTVT.

The V gene is TRBV7-1, the J gene TRBJ2-7; 8 bases are a match to TRBD2. TRBV7-1 is annotated as an ORF whose role is uncertain. V shed 4 bases and J 5 bases; nucleotides not matched to a gene: 13. There are 16 residues in the CDR3. The CDR3 reads CASSLTAGGGVHEQYF. The DNA for the CDR3 is TGTGCCAGCAGCTTAACCGCGGGGGGCGGCGTACACGAGCAGTACTTC.

This chain uses TRBV7-6 with TRBJ1-2; weak D call: TRBD1 (5 bases). Per germline, CDR1 SGHVS and CDR2 FNYEAQ. Between the trimmed V and J ends, which lost 5 bases and 4 bases, there was a span of 20 bases. The CDR3 has 16 amino acids. CDR3 nucleotides: TGTGCCAGCAGCCAGGTCGGGACCGAATGGGGCTATGGCTACACCTTC. Protein sequence: CASSQVGTEWGYGYTF. Variable domain in full (rest from reference TRBV7-6 and TRBJ1-2): GAGVSQSPRYKVTKRGQDVALRCDPISGHVSLYWYRQALGQGPEFLTYFNYEAQQDKSGLPNDRFSAERPEGSISTLTIQRTEQRDSAMYRCASSQVGTEWGYGYTFGSGTRLTVV.

V usage is TRBV12-5 and J usage is TRBJ2-1; TRBD1 aligns across 8 bases. The CDR3 length is 15 residues. Per the germline V gene, CDR1 is LGHNT and CDR2 is FRNRAP. The V and J ends lost 2 bases and 7 bases, in that order; junction bases with no gene match: 7. This chain's CDR3 is CASGLPHGQGNEQFF. The CDR3 DNA reads as TGTGCTAGTGGTTTGCCCCACGGACAGGGAAATGAGCAGTTCTTC.

This sequence joins TRBV9 and TRBJ1-4, with D uncertain. The CDR3 is 15 residues long. Per germline, CDR1 SGDLS and CDR2 YYNGEE. The V gene lost 0 bases and the J gene lost 7 bases, with 13 bases spanning the gap. CDR3 protein: CASSVDNGVAEKLFF. The CDR3, as DNA: TGTGCCAGCAGCGTAGATAACGGGGTTGCTGAAAAACTGTTTTTT.